This T cell receptor beta chain was recovered during a study of monozygotic twins with inflammatory bowel disease. Study-wide findings and caveats: By inverse Simpson index, TCRbeta diversity was lower in IBD patients than in healthy co-twins. Nothing supported a single strong signal or clonotype that was associated with IBD.

UMIs incorporating a 6-nucleotide sample barcode were appended by means of template switching. Nested PCRs of about 17 and 10 cycles, two in total, were run on TCRalpha and TCRbeta cDNA. TCRdb reworked the 5' RACE reads into one entry per CDR3 protein, no DNA. The table lists some 450,000 distinct CDR3 sequences. About this clonotype: Its antigen is not known.

The length of the CDR3 is 13 residues. Germline assignment: CDR1 MNHNY and CDR2 SVGAGI (reference sequence). The TCR originated in a human donor with ulcerative colitis or Crohn's disease, or a healthy co-twin of an affected twin (not recorded which). Sequencing input: blood. This sequence joins TRBV6-6 and TRBJ1-1. The CDR3 spells CASSYPEGTEAFF.